Listed here is a single TCR beta chain. Its antigen is undetermined. Measured with immunoSEQ multiplex PCR; TCRdb has only the in-frame clones, and not every one. The table lists about 170,000 clones, 85% to 90% of them singletons. This specimen belongs to a study of cytomegalovirus exposure and HLA in healthy donors. V was pared by 4 bases and J by 2 bases, with 16 bases between. This CDR3 has 16 residues. Germline loops: CDR1 SGHAT, CDR2 FQNNGV. General study results and limits: Specificity for CMV antigens was confirmed in vitro for a few of the CMV-associated chains.

The chain couples TRBV11-2 to TRBJ2-3; D unresolved. The receptor was isolated from a woman aged 25 to 45 in good health and CMV-seronegative. The material sequenced was PBMCs. The CDR3 sequence is CASSWSRQPPTDTQYF. The CDR3 nucleotides are TGTGCCAGCAGCTGGAGTCGGCAGCCACCCACAGATACGCAGTATTTT.